This T cell receptor beta chain appears in the sequencing data of a study of human versus mouse CDR3 diversity and MHC coevolution. Overall study results and limits: On average, humans showed more CDR3 deletions and insertions than mice.

Sequenced by immunoSEQ multiplex PCR; TCRdb stores in-frame clones only, minus some. The sample lists some 82,000 clones, around 95% seen once, with 1.3% to 1.5% in the top ten. Comments on this clone: Its antigen is as yet unknown.

Trimming took 5 bases from V and 6 from J, leaving 14 bases between them. This CDR3 spans 13 amino acids. Germline V lookup: CDR1 SGHTA, CDR2 FQGNSA. The receptor's source is a person aged 30 to 69 in good health. The sequencing input was naive CD4+ T cells from blood. Sample subset: CD45RO-negative CD62L-positive naive CD4 T cells. The V call is TRBV7-2, the J call TRBJ2-7; D gene unclear. The CDR3: CASSPRPGGEQYF. The CDR3, as DNA: TGTGCCAGCAGCCCCCGACCGGGTGGCGAGCAGTACTTC.